Listed here are 18 T cell receptor beta chains from one sample, sequenced in a study of shared clonotypes between healthy human individuals. The naive CD8 subset, CD45RO-negative cells positively selected for CCR7, excluded terminally differentiated effector memory CD45RA+ cells. Assay used: immunoSEQ multiplex PCR; TCRdb lists only in-frame clones, some missing. Among more than 500,000 clones listed, 90% to 95% were seen once. The sequenced sample consisted of naive CD8+ T cells sorted from blood. All receptors derive from a young woman in good health.

A remark on this clone: Different DNA sequences within this sample yield the same CDR3. The chain is built from TRBV6-5 and TRBJ1-5; D is unresolved. The CDR3 runs 13 residues. The V end lost 6 bases, the J end lost 2 bases, and 8 bases lay between the germline ends. Germline-derived CDR1 and CDR2 are MNHEY and SVGAGI. The CDR3: CASSPGGNQPQHF. In DNA form, the CDR3 reads TGTGCCAGCAGCCCTGGGGGCAATCAGCCCCAGCATTTT.

V is TRBV6-5 and J is TRBJ1-1; D is possibly TRBD1 (6 bases). Trimming took off 2 bases at V and 3 bases at J, with 7 bases between the two ends. This CDR3 comprises 13 residues. CDR1 and CDR2 (germline): MNHEY, SVGAGI. The CDR3 DNA reads as TGTGCCAGCAGTTACAGGGGGGACACTGAAGCTTTCTTT. This translates into CASSYRGDTEAFF.

The chain uses TRBV10-3 and TRBJ1-5; D is undetermined. The germline gives CDR1 ENHRY, CDR2 SYGVKD. With 2 bases removed from V and 0 bases from J, the gap between germline ends came to 5 bases. This CDR3 spans 14 amino acids. In nucleotides, the CDR3 is TGTGCCATCAGTGAGGACACTAGCAATCAGCCCCAGCATTTT. Encoded protein: CAISEDTSNQPQHF.

The chain couples TRBV6-1 to TRBJ2-7, with D perhaps assigned TRBD1 or TRBD2 (5 bases each). The CDR3 is 14 amino acids. The V end lost 2 bases, the J end lost 6 bases, and 14 bases lay between the germline ends. Germline CDR1 and CDR2: MNHNS and SASEGT. Written as DNA, the CDR3 is TGTGCCAGCAGTGAATTGGGGGACGCCTCCGAGCAGTACTTC. Translating it yields CASSELGDASEQYF.

The chain joins TRBV28 to TRBJ1-2, with TRBD1 as a possible D gene (6 bases). The CDR3 sequence is 14 residues long. Germline CDR1 MDHEN, CDR2 SYDVKM. V lost 1 base and J lost 6, with 12 bases in between. The CDR3 DNA is TGTGCCAGCAGTTTATACGGGGGGGCCGATGGCTACACCTTC. Protein product: CASSLYGGADGYTF.

The chain joins TRBV14 to TRBJ2-7; D ambiguous. V shed 3 bases and J shed 6 bases, with 9 bases lying between them. Germline-derived CDR1 and CDR2 are SGHDN and FVKESK. CDR3 length: 12 amino acids. The CDR3 sequence is CASSHTLTEQYF. CDR3 coding DNA: TGTGCCAGCAGCCATACCCTTACCGAGCAGTACTTC.

This clone was counted a few times. This chain's CDR3 is CASSQDGEDGYTF. Written as DNA, the CDR3 is TGCGCCAGCAGCCAAGACGGTGAAGATGGCTACACCTTC. The genes are TRBV4-1 and TRBJ1-2; D not resolved. V was clipped by 0 bases and J by 6 bases, with 8 bases between them. Germline CDR1 and CDR2: MGHRA and YSYEKL. This CDR3 has 13 residues.

The rearrangement links TRBV27 to TRBJ2-5, with 8 bases matching TRBD2. The DNA end favors TRBJ2-7, so the J call may be wrong. Germline V gene data show CDR1 as MNHEY and CDR2 as SMNVEV (reference sequence). The CDR3 contains 15 residues. This CDR3 is CASSPEGTSIYEQYF. CDR3 sequence (DNA): TGTGCCAGCAGCCCCGAAGGGACTAGTATCTACGAGCAGTACTTC.

The chain combines TRBV7-7 with TRBJ2-2; 11 nucleotides line up with TRBD2. This CDR3 contains 16 residues. With V trimmed by 5 bases and J by 5 bases, 7 bases remained unmatched. CDR1 is SSHAT, CDR2 FNYEAQ, per germline (reference sequence). The CDR3 region is CASSKGLAGATGELFF. The CDR3 DNA follows: TGTGCCAGCAGCAAAGGACTAGCGGGTGCTACCGGGGAGCTGTTTTTT. Supplemented by reference TRBV7-7 and TRBJ2-2, the full variable domain reads GAGVSQSPRYKVTKRGQDVTLRCDPISSHATLYWYQQALGQGPEFLTYFNYEAQPDKSGLPSDRFSAERPEGSISTLTIQRTEQRDSAMYRCASSKGLAGATGELFFGEGSRLTVL.

This sequence joins TRBV11-1 and TRBJ2-7, with D perhaps TRBD1 (6 bases). Between the trimmed V and J ends, which lost 5 bases and 2 bases, there was a span of 22 bases. The CDR3 spans 17 residues. The germline V gene has CDR1 SGHAT and CDR2 FQDESV (reference sequence). CDR3 in amino acids: CASSPPLIGTRPYEQYF. CDR3 sequence (DNA): TGTGCCAGCAGCCCACCATTAATCGGGACACGCCCCTACGAGCAGTACTTC.

This clone was observed once. The rearrangement joins TRBV13 to TRBJ2-3; TRBD2 matches at 8 bases. CDR3 length equals 15 residues. Germline V gene lookup returns CDR1 PRHDT and CDR2 FYEKMQ (reference sequence). Losses at the gene ends were 0 bases for V and 7 bases for J; bases not matched to a gene: 6. This CDR3 is CASSLGAGVLNTQYF. The DNA for the CDR3 is TGTGCCAGCAGCTTAGGAGCGGGAGTTCTAAATACGCAGTATTTT.

The V call is TRBV11-2, the J call TRBJ2-7, with 7 bases aligning to TRBD1. V trimming: 2 bases; J trimming: 0 bases; junction bases outside the gene matches: 4. CDR1 is SGHAT, CDR2 FQNNGV, per germline. The CDR3 loop spans 15 amino acids. The CDR3 sequence: CASSLIGTASYEQYF. The CDR3 region has the DNA TGTGCCAGCAGCTTAATAGGGACAGCCTCCTACGAGCAGTACTTC. Complete variable domain (other parts from reference TRBV11-2 and TRBJ2-7): EAGVAQSPRYKIIEKRQSVAFWCNPISGHATLYWYQQILGQGPKLLIQFQNNGVVDDSQLPKDRFSAERLKGVDSTLKIQPAKLEDSAVYLCASSLIGTASYEQYFGPGTRLTVT.

The chain uses TRBV29-1 and TRBJ2-1, with no clear D. This CDR3 is 15 amino acids long. Looked up from germline, CDR1 is SQVTM and CDR2 is ANQGSEA. V lost 0 bases to trimming and J lost 5 bases, with 14 bases between them. CDR3 loop: CSVEDPGGPHNEQFF. Here the CDR3 DNA reads TGCAGCGTTGAAGATCCCGGTGGGCCTCACAATGAGCAGTTCTTC.

V usage is TRBV5-6 and J usage is TRBJ2-7; D is possibly TRBD2 (6 bases). V lost 4 bases and J lost 7, with 18 bases in between. The CDR3 totals 14 residues. The germline V gene has CDR1 SGHDT and CDR2 YYEEEE. The CDR3 spells CASSEPGLLPEQYF. CDR3 bases: TGTGCCAGCAGCGAGCCGGGACTCCTCCCTGAGCAGTACTTC. The full variable domain, with the rest looked up from reference TRBV5-6 and TRBJ2-7, is DAGVTQSPTHLIKTRGQQVTLRCSPKSGHDTVSWYQQALGQGPQFIFQYYEEEERQRGNFPDRFSGHQFPNYSSELNVNALLLGDSALYLCASSEPGLLPEQYFGPGTRLTVT.

The chain employs TRBV29-1 and TRBJ2-2; 7 bases line up with TRBD1. The CDR3 has 16 residues. Germline V lookup: CDR1 SQVTM, CDR2 ANQGSEA. The V and J ends lost 7 bases and 6 bases, in that order; junction bases with no gene match: 17. The CDR3 DNA reads as TGCAGCGCAATGCCCACGGACAGGTTAGCCCCCGGGGAGCTGTTTTTT. Translation gives CSAMPTDRLAPGELFF.

This chain joins TRBV27 and TRBJ2-5; 9 bases are a match to TRBD2. CDR3 length equals 15 residues. Unmatched junction bases numbered 9, after V lost 0 bases and J lost 10 bases. CDR1 MNHEY and CDR2 SMNVEV come from the germline V gene (reference sequence). CDR3: CASSLSGLAVTDQYF. Here the CDR3 DNA reads TGTGCCAGCAGTTTATCGGGACTAGCTGTAACCGACCAGTACTTC.

This CDR3 reads CASSYDSRQGSYEQYF. For the CDR3, the DNA is TGTGCCAGCAGTTACGATAGTAGACAGGGGTCCTACGAGCAGTACTTC. The chain employs TRBV6-5 and TRBJ2-7, with TRBD1 matching over 8 bases. V dropped 2 bases and J dropped 1; count of bases not matched to a gene: 7. The germline CDR1 and CDR2 sequences are MNHEY and SVGAGI. The CDR3 is made up of 16 amino acids.

The chain carries TRBV7-3 and TRBJ1-2; 7 nucleotides match TRBD1. The germline V gene encodes CDR1 SGHTA and CDR2 FQGTGA. Trimming took 3 bases from V and 5 from J; bases not matched to a gene: 9. The CDR3 runs 15 residues. The CDR3: CASSLSGGQEYGYTF. CDR3 nucleotide sequence: TGTGCCAGCAGCTTGTCCGGTGGACAGGAATATGGCTACACCTTC.